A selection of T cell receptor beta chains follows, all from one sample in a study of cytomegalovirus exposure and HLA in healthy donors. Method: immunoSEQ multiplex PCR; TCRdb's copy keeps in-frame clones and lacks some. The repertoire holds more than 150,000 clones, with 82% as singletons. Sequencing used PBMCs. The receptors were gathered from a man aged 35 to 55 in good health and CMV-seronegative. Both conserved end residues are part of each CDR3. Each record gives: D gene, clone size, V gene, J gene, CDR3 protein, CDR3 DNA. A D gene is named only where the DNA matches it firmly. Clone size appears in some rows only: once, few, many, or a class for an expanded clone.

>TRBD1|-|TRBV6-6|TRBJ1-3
CASSHGQGRGNTIYF
TGTGCCAGCAGCCATGGACAGGGGCGAGGAAACACCATATATTTT
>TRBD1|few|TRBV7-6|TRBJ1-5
CASSAGTGVDSNQPQHF
TGTGCCAGCAGCGCCGGGACAGGGGTGGACAGCAATCAGCCCCAGCATTTT
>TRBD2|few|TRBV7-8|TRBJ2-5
CASSFGGSGGQETQYF
TGTGCCAGCAGCTTCGGGGGCAGCGGGGGGCAAGAGACCCAGTACTTC
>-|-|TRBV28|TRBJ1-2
CASSSHRPNYGYTF
TGTGCCAGCAGTTCCCACAGGCCTAACTATGGCTACACCTTC
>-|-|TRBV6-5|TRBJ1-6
CASSYTRTVGSPLHF
TGTGCCAGCAGTTACACCCGGACAGTTGGGTCACCCCTCCACTTT
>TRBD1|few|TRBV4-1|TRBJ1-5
CASSKGQGPVNQPQHF
TGCGCCAGCAGCAAAGGACAGGGGCCTGTAAATCAGCCCCAGCATTTT
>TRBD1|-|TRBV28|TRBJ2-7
CASSSHRTGQVTYEQYF
TGTGCCAGCAGTTCCCACCGAACGGGACAGGTGACCTACGAGCAGTACTTC
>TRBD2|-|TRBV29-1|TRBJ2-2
CSVGRGAGGTGELFF
TGCAGCGTGGGGCGGGGAGCGGGAGGTACCGGGGAGCTGTTTTTT
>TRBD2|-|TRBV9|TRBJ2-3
CASSKREGKSTDTQYF
TGTGCCAGCAGCAAGCGGGAGGGGAAGAGCACAGATACGCAGTATTTT
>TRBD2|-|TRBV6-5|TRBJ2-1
CASRQREFQPNEQFF
TGTGCCAGCAGGCAGCGGGAGTTTCAACCCAATGAGCAGTTCTTC
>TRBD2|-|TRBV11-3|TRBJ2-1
CASSSGLAGGRNEQFF
TGTGCCAGCAGCTCGGGACTAGCGGGGGGTAGGAATGAGCAGTTCTTC
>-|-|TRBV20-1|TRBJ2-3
CSARRADTQYF
TGCAGTGCTAGGAGGGCAGATACGCAGTATTTT
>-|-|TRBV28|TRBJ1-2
CASTSLGSGSYGYTF
TGTGCCAGCACCTCTTTGGGGAGCGGTTCCTATGGCTACACCTTC
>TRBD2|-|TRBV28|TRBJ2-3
CASSSTRGLAQRTDTQYF
TGTGCCAGCAGTTCTACACGTGGACTAGCGCAACGTACAGATACGCAGTATTTT